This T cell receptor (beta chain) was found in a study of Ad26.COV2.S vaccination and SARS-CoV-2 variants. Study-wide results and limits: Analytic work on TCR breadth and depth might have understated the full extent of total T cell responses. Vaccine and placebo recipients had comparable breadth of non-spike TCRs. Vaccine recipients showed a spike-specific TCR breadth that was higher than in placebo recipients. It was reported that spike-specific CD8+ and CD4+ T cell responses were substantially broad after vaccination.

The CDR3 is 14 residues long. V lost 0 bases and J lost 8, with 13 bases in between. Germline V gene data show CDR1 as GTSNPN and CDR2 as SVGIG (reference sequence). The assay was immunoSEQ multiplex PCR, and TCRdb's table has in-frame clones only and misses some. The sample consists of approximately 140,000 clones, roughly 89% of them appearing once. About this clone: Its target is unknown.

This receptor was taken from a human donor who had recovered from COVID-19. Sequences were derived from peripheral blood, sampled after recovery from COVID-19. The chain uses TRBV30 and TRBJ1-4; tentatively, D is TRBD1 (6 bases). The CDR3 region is CAWSVLRGGEKLFF. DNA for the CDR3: TGTGCCTGGAGTGTACTCAGGGGTGGGGAAAAACTGTTTTTT.